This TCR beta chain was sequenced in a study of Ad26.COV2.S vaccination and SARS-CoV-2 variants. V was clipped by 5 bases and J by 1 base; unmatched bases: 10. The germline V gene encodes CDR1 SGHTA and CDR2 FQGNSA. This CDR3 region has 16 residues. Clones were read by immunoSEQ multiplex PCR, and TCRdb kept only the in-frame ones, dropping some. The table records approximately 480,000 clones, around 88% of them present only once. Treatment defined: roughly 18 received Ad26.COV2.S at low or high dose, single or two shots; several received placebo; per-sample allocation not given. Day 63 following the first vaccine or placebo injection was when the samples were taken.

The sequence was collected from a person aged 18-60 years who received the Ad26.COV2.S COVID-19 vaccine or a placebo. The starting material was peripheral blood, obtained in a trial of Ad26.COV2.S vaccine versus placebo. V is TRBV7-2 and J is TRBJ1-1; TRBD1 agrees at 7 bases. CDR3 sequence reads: CASSPEMDRKNTEAFF. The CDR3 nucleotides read TGTGCCAGCAGCCCCGAGATGGACAGGAAGAACACTGAAGCTTTCTTT.